Listed here is a single TCR beta chain. V dropped 0 bases and J dropped 3; count of bases not matched to a gene: 4. The length of the CDR3 is 16 residues. CDR1 is SGHDT and CDR2 is YYEEEE in the germline V gene. These data come from a study of technical replicates of blood from a few donors. TCRdb's copy holds only in-frame clones and misses some; the assay was immunoSEQ multiplex PCR. Here the sample spans tens of thousands of clones, around 90% being singletons. The chain combines TRBV5-6 with TRBJ2-7; the match to TRBD2 covers 12 bases. The TCR originated in a human donor in good health. Sample: T cells isolated from PBMCs. The CDR3 nucleotides read TGTGCCAGCAGCTTGGGAGGACTAGCGGGAATCTACGAGCAGTACTTC. It is translated as CASSLGGLAGIYEQYF. Supplemented by reference TRBV5-6 and TRBJ2-7, the full variable domain reads DAGVTQSPTHLIKTRGQQVTLRCSPKSGHDTVSWYQQALGQGPQFIFQYYEEEERQRGNFPDRFSGHQFPNYSSELNVNALLLGDSALYLCASSLGGLAGIYEQYFGPGTRLTVT.